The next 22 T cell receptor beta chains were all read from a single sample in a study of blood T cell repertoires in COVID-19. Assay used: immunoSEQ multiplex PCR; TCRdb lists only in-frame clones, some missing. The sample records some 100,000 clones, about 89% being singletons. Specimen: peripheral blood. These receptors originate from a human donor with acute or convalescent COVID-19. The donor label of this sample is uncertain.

The CDR3 DNA follows: TGTGCCAGCAGCCTGCAGGGTGTAGGATCACCCCTCCACTTT. This codes for CASSLQGVGSPLHF. The chain joins TRBV3-1 (or the pseudogene TRBV3-2) to TRBJ1-6, with D perhaps TRBD1 (5 bases). Germline CDR1 is LGHDT and CDR2 is YNNKEL (reference sequence). The CDR3 is made up of 14 amino acids. Deletions cut 4 bases from V and 10 bases from J, with 14 bases between.

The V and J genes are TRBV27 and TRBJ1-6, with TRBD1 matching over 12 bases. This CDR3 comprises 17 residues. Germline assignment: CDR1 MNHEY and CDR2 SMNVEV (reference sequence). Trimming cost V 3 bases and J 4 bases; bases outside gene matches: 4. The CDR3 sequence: CASSFKGQGAYNSPLHF. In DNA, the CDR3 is TGTGCCAGCAGTTTTAAGGGACAGGGGGCTTATAATTCACCCCTCCACTTT.

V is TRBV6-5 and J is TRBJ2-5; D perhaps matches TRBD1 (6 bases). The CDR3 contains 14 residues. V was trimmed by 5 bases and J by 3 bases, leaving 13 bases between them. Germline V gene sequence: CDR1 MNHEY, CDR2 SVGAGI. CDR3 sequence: CASSQQGREETQYF. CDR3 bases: TGTGCCAGCAGTCAACAGGGTCGGGAAGAGACCCAGTACTTC.

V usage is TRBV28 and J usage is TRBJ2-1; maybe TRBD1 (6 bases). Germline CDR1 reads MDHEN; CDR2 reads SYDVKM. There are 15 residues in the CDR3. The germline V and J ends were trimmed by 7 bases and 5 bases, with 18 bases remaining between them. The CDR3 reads CASTLGHPGDNEQFF. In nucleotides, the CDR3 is TGTGCCAGCACCTTGGGACACCCTGGGGACAATGAGCAGTTCTTC.

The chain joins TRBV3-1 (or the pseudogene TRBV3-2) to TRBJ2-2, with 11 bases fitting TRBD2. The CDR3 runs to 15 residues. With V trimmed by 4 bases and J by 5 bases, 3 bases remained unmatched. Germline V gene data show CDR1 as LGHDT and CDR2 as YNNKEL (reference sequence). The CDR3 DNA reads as TGTGCCAGCAGCCCTAGCGGGGGGAGGACCGGGGAGCTGTTTTTT. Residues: CASSPSGGRTGELFF.

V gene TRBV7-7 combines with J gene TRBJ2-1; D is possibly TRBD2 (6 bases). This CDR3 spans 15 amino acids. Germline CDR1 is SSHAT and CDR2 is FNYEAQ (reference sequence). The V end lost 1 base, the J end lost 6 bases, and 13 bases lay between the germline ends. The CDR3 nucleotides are TGTGCCAGCAGCTTAGACGGGAGTGTGTCCAATGAGCAGTTCTTC. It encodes CASSLDGSVSNEQFF.

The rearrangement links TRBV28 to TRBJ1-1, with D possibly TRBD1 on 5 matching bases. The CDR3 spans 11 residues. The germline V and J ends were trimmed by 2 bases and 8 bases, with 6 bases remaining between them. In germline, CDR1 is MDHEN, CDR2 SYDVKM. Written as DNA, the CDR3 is TGTGCCAGCAGTTTACAGGGAGAAGCTTTCTTT. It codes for CASSLQGEAFF.

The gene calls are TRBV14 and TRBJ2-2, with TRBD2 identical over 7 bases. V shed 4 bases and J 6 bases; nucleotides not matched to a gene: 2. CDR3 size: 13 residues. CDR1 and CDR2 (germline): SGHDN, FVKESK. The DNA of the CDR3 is TGTGCCAGCAGCCCCACTAGCGCCGGGGAGCTGTTTTTT. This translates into CASSPTSAGELFF.

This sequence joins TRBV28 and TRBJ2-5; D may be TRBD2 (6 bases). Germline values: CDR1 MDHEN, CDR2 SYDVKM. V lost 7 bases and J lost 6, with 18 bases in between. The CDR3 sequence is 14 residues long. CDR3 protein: CASTIESSGQTQYF. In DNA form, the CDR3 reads TGTGCCAGCACCATAGAATCCAGCGGGCAGACCCAGTACTTC.

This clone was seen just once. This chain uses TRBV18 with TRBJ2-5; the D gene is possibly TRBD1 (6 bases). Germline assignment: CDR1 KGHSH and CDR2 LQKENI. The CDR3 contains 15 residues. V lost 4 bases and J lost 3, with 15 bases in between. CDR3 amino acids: CASSLGGTTKETQYF. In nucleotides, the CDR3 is TGTGCCAGCTCACTAGGTGGGACAACGAAAGAGACCCAGTACTTC. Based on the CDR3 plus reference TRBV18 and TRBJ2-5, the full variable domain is NAGVMQNPRHLVRRRGQEARLRCSPMKGHSHVYWYRQLPEEGLKFMVYLQKENIIDESGMPKERFSAEFPKEGPSILRIQQVVRGDSAAYFCASSLGGTTKETQYFGPGTRLLVL.

The DNA for the CDR3 is TGTGCCATCAGCGCAGGGTCCGGGACAGGGACCTTGAACACTGAAGCTTTCTTT. Encoded protein: CAISAGSGTGTLNTEAFF. The V call is TRBV10-3, the J call TRBJ1-1; TRBD1 matches 9 bases. J lost 0 bases, V lost 6 bases, and 14 bases had no gene match. This CDR3 spans 18 amino acids. The germline V gene encodes CDR1 ENHRY and CDR2 SYGVKD.

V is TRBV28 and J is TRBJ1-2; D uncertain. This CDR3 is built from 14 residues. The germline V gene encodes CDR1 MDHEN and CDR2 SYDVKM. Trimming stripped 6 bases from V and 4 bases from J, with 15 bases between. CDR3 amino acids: CASRTGEGGYGYTF. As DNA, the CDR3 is TGTGCCAGCAGAACTGGGGAGGGAGGCTATGGCTACACCTTC.

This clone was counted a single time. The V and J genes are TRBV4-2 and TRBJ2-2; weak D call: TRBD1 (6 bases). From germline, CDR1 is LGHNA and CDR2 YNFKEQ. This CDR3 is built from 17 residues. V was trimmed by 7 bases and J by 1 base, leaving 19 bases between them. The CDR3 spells CASTGTKRRKNTGELFF. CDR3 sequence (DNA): TGTGCCAGCACCGGGACAAAGCGGAGAAAGAACACCGGGGAGCTGTTTTTT.

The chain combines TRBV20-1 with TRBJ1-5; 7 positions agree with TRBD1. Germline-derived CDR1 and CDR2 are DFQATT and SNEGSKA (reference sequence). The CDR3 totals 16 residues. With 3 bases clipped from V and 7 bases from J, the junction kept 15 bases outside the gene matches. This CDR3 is CSASNRGMSSRQPQHF. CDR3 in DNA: TGCAGTGCTAGTAACAGGGGAATGTCTTCGCGGCAGCCCCAGCATTTT.

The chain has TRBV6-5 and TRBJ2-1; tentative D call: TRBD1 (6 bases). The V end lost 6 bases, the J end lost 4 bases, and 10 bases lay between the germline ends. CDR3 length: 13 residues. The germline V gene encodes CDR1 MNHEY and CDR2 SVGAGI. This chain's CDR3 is CASRDQGYNEQFF. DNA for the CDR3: TGTGCCAGCAGAGACCAGGGGTACAATGAGCAGTTCTTC.

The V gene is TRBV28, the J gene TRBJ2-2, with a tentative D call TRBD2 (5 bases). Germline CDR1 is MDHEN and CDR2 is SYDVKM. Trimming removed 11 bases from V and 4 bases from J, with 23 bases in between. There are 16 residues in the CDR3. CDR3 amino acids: CAARRTIARRTGELFF. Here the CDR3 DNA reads TGTGCCGCAAGACGAACGATAGCGAGACGCACCGGGGAGCTGTTTTTT.

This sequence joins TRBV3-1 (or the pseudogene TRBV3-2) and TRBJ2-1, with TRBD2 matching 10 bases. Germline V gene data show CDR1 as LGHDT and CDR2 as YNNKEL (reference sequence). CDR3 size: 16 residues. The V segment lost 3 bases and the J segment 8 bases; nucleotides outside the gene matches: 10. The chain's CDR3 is CASSHQRGGQGDEQFF. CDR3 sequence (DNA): TGTGCCAGCAGCCATCAGCGGGGGGGCCAAGGGGATGAGCAGTTCTTC.

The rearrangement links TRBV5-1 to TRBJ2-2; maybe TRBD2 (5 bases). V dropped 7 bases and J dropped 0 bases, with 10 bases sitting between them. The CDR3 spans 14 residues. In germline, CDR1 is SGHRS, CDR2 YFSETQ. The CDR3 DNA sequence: TGCGCCAGCTTCGTCGGGGCGAACACCGGGGAGCTGTTTTTT. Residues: CASFVGANTGELFF.

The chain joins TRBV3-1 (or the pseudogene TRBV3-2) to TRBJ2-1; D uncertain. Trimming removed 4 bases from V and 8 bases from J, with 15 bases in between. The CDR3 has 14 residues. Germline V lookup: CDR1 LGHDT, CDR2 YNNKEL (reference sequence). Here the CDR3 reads CASSPMPGCYEQFF. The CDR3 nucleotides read TGTGCCAGCAGCCCTATGCCGGGTTGTTATGAGCAGTTCTTC.

For the CDR3, the DNA is TGTGCCAGCAGACCTACGACAGGCCATCAGCCCCAGCATTTT. The encoded protein is CASRPTTGHQPQHF. The genes are TRBV14 and TRBJ1-5; maybe TRBD1 (6 bases). V was pared by 6 bases and J by 5 bases, with 14 bases between. The CDR3 sequence is 14 residues long. Germline CDR1 SGHDN, CDR2 FVKESK. Supplemented by reference TRBV14 and TRBJ1-5, the full variable domain reads EAGVTQFPSHSVIEKGQTVTLRCDPISGHDNLYWYRRVMGKEIKFLLHFVKESKQDESGMPNNRFLAERTGGTYSTLKVQPAELEDSGVYFCASRPTTGHQPQHFGDGTRLSIL.

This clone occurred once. The CDR3 protein is CASSLLSRGDYEQYF. CDR3 in DNA: TGTGCCAGCAGCTTGCTGAGCAGGGGAGACTACGAGCAGTACTTC. The chain couples TRBV5-5 to TRBJ2-7; D is perhaps TRBD1 (6 bases). Germline-derived CDR1 and CDR2 are SGHKS and YYEKEE (reference sequence). This CDR3 has 15 residues. Trimming stripped 1 base from V and 3 bases from J, with 14 bases between.

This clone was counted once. The CDR3 DNA reads TGTGCCAGCAGTACGAGAGGGACTAGCTACGAGCAGTACTTC. Translated, it gives CASSTRGTSYEQYF. The V gene is TRBV6-5, the J gene TRBJ2-7; 8 nucleotides agree with TRBD2. V lost 5 bases, J lost 3 bases, and 6 bases stayed unmatched. The CDR3 loop spans 14 amino acids. Germline V gene sequence: CDR1 MNHEY, CDR2 SVGAGI.